This T cell receptor beta chain was profiled in a study of blood T cell repertoires in COVID-19. In the authors' methods: It was from reference gene primer amplification that nucleated cell counts were estimated. Using immunoSEQ multiplex PCR, the repertoire was profiled, and TCRdb retains in-frame clones only, with some absent. V and J calls and clone size are those listed in that table; D and trimming were worked out from the DNA. The sample carries 400,000 or so clones, approximately 90% recorded once. The CDR3 has 16 residues. The germline V gene has CDR1 LGHDT and CDR2 YNNKEL (reference sequence). Trimming left V 4 bases short and J 2 bases short, with 18 bases between.

Sequencing used peripheral blood. The receptor was isolated from a man aged 18 to 35 with COVID-19, enrolled during active disease. The V gene is TRBV3-1 (or the pseudogene TRBV3-2), the J gene TRBJ2-7; D gene uncertain. This chain's CDR3 is CASSPGRVRQPYEQYF. CDR3 nucleotide sequence: TGTGCCAGCAGCCCCGGTCGCGTTCGACAACCCTACGAGCAGTACTTC.